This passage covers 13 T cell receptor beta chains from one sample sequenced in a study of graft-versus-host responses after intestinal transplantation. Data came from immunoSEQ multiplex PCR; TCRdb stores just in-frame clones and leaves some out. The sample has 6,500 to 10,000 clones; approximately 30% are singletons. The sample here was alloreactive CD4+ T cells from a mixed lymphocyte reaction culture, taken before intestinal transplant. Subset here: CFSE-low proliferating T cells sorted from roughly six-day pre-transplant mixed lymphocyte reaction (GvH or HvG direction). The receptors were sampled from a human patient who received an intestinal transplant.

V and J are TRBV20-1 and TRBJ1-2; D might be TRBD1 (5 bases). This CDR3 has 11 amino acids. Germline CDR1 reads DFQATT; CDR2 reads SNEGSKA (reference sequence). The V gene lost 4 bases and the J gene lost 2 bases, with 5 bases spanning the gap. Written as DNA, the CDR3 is TGCAGTGCTACAGGGAACTATGGCTACACCTTC. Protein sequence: CSATGNYGYTF.

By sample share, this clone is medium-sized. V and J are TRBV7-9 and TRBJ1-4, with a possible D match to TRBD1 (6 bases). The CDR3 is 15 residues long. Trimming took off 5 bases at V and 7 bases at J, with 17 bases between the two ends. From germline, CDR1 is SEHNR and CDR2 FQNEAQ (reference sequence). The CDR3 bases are TGTGCCAGCAGCGATCCCGGATTCAGGGGTGAAAAACTGTTTTTT. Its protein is CASSDPGFRGEKLFF.

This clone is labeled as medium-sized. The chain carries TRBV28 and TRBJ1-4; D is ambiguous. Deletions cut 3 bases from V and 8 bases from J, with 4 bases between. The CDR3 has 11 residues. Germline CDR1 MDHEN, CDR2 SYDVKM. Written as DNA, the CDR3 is TGTGCCAGCAGTTTCTCCGAAAAACTGTTTTTT. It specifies CASSFSEKLFF.

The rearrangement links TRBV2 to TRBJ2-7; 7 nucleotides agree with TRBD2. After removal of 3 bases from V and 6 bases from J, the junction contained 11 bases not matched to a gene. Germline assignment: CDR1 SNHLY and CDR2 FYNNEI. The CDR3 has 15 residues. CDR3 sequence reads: CASSEHNSGVSEQYF. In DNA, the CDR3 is TGTGCCAGCAGTGAGCATAACAGCGGGGTCTCCGAGCAGTACTTC.

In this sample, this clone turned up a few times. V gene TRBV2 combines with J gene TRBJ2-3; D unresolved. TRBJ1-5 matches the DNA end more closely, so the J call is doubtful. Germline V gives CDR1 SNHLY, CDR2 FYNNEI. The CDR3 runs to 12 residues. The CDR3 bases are TGTGCCAGCACCCCGGACCCCCTAGCACAGCATTTT. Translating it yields CASTPDPLAQHF.

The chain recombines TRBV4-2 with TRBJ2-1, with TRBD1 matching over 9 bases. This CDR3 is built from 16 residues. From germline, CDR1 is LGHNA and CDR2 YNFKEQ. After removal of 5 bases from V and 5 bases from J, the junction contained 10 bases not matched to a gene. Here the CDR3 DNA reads TGTGCCAGCAGCATCAGCCCGGGACAGGGAGACAATGAGCAGTTCTTC. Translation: CASSISPGQGDNEQFF.

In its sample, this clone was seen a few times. For the CDR3, the DNA is TGTGCCAGCCCCGGGACCGGGACAGGGGGCGAAAAACTGTTTTTT. It codes for CASPGTGTGGEKLFF. The genes are TRBV11-3 and TRBJ1-4; TRBD1 matches 12 bases. The CDR3 loop spans 15 amino acids. V was clipped by 8 bases and J by 8 bases; unmatched bases: 9. Germline V CDR1 and CDR2: SGHNT, YENEEA. Complete variable domain (other parts from reference TRBV11-3 and TRBJ1-4): EAGVVQSPRYKIIEKKQPVAFWCNPISGHNTLYWYLQNLGQGPELLIRYENEEAVDDSQLPKDRFSAERLKGVDSTLKIQPAELGDSAVYLCASPGTGTGGEKLFFGSGTQLSVL.

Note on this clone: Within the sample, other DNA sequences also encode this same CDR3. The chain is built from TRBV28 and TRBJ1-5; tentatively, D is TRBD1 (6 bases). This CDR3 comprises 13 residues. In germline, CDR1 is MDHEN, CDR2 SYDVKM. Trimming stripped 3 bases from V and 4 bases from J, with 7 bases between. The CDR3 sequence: CASSFTGNQPQHF. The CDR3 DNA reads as TGTGCCAGCAGTTTCACAGGGAATCAGCCCCAGCATTTT.

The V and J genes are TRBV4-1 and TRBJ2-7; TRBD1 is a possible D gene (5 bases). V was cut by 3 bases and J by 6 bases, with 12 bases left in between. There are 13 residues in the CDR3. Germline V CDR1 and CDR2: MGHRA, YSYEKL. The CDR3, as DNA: TGCGCCAGCAGCCACGAGACAGCTTTCGAGCAGTACTTC. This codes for CASSHETAFEQYF.

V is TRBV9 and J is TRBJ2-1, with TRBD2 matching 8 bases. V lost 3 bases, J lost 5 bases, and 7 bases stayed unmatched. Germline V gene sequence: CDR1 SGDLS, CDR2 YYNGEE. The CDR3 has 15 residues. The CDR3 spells CASSAPSGRDNEQFF. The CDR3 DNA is TGTGCCAGCAGCGCGCCTAGCGGGCGGGACAATGAGCAGTTCTTC.

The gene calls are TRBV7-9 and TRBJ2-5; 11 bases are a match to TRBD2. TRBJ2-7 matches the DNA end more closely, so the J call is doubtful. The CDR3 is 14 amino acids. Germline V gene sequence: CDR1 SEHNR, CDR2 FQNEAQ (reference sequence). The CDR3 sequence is CASSGTSGSYEQYF. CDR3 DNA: TGTGCCAGCAGCGGGACTAGCGGCTCCTACGAGCAGTACTTC.

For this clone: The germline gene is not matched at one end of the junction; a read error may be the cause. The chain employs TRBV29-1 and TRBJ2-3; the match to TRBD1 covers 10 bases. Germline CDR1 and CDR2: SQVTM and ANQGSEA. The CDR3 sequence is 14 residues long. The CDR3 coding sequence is TGCAGCTTTGACGGGACAGGGGAGACAGATACGCAGTATTTT. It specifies CSFDGTGETDTQYF.

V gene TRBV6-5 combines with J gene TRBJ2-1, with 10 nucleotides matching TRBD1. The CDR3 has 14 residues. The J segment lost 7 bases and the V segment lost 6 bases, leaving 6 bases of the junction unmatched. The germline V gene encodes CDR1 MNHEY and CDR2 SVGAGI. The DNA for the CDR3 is TGTGCCAGCAGCGACAGGGGGCGGTCAAATGAGCAGTTCTTC. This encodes CASSDRGRSNEQFF.